Each of the 8 T cell receptor beta chains below was sequenced from the same sample in a study of blood T cells in healthy people across ages. Primed by a sample-barcoded 5' primer and a J-beta primer mix, a second PCR proceeded for 7 to 11 cycles. Using its own MiXCR run on the 5' RACE reads, TCRdb lists one record per CDR3 protein. This table holds hundreds of thousands of distinct CDR3 sequences, about 30% found once. Specimen: blood. These receptors all come from a woman older than 75 in good health.

This clonotype has just a few counts. One base away lies a much larger clone, so this may be a sequencing read error. This chain links TRBV7-2 with TRBJ1-5; D is undetermined. The CDR3 is made up of 15 amino acids. Germline V gene data show CDR1 as SGHTA and CDR2 as FQGNSA. The CDR3 coding sequence is TGTGCCGGCAGCCTGGATGGACGGATCAATCAGCCCCAGCATTTT. This gives the protein CAGSLDGRINQPQHF.

In this sample, this clonotype turned up a few times. With a much larger clone just one base away, this may be a read error. V is TRBV7-9 and J is TRBJ2-3; D remains unclear. The CDR3 has 15 amino acids. Germline V CDR1 and CDR2: SEHNR, FQNEAQ (reference sequence). The V end was cut by 2 bases, the J end by 5 bases, with 14 bases between. The CDR3 DNA follows: TGTGCCAGCAGCTTACTCCCCCCCACTGGAGATACGCAGTATTTT. As protein: CASSLLPPTGDTQYF.

About this clonotype: Here the CDR3 omits its conserved ending phenylalanine or tryptophan, so a read error is the likely source. The DNA of the CDR3 is TGCAGTGCTCCGACTAGCGGGGGCTACAATGAGCAGTTCGTC. Its protein is CSAPTSGGYNEQFV. This chain joins TRBV20-1 and TRBJ2-1; TRBD2 matches at 12 bases. V shed 5 bases and J 3 bases; nucleotides not matched to a gene: 2. CDR3 length: 14 amino acids. Germline CDR1 reads DFQATT; CDR2 reads SNEGSKA (reference sequence).

This clonotype appeared a few times. A much larger clone differs by one base, so this may be a read error. The chain links TRBV28 to TRBJ2-1; D might be TRBD1 or TRBD2, each matching 5 bases. Germline CDR1 reads MDHEN; CDR2 reads SYDVKM. With 11 bases removed from V and 0 bases from J, the gap between germline ends came to 17 bases. The CDR3 contains 15 residues. The CDR3 spells CAGGGGASSYNEQFF. CDR3 nucleotide sequence: TGTGCCGGCGGTGGGGGAGCCAGCTCCTACAATGAGCAGTTCTTC.

To note about this clonotype: It may be a read error: a sequence one base away is much more abundant. The chain links TRBV29-1 to TRBJ2-4, with a tentative D call TRBD2 (5 bases). The closer fit of TRBJ2-7 to the DNA end suggests the J call may be wrong. This CDR3 spans 12 amino acids. Germline CDR1 is SQVTM and CDR2 is ANQGSEA. The CDR3 spells CSAGGGPGEQYF. DNA for the CDR3: TGCAGCGCTGGAGGCGGGCCGGGCGAGCAGTACTTC.

The chain carries TRBV20-1 and TRBJ1-2, with 7 bases lining up with TRBD1. Per germline, CDR1 DFQATT and CDR2 SNEGSKA (reference sequence). The CDR3 totals 13 residues. V shed 5 bases, J shed 4 bases, and the junction held 7 bases outside the gene matches. Here the CDR3 reads CSAFPQGGYGYTF. The CDR3 DNA reads as TGCAGTGCTTTCCCCCAGGGGGGCTATGGCTACACCTTC.

Of note for this clonotype: At one end, the junction sequence differs from germline, possibly due to a read error. The J gene is TRBJ1-1, the V gene TRBV20-1, with TRBD1 matching 7 bases. Germline V gene data show CDR1 as DFQATT and CDR2 as SNEGSKA (reference sequence). This CDR3 is 15 amino acids long. The chain's CDR3 is CSARDRGTVDTEAFF. The CDR3 DNA reads TGCAGTGCTAGAGATAGGGGGACAGTTGACACTGAGGCTTTCTTT.

This clonotype was recorded many times. The V call is TRBV4-1, the J call TRBJ2-3; no clear D. The CDR3 contains 14 residues. Germline CDR1 MGHRA, CDR2 YSYEKL. V was shortened by 0 bases and J by 11 bases, with 15 bases between the two germline ends. The CDR3 loop reads CASSQEERLDVQYF. The CDR3 DNA reads TGCGCCAGCAGCCAAGAAGAAAGGCTAGACGTGCAGTATTTT.